A single sample gave rise to the 4 T cell receptor beta chains below, sequenced in a study of patients and donors after allogeneic stem cell transplantation. MiXCR, applied by TCRdb to the RT-PCR reads, yields one record per CDR3 protein. Among fewer than 500,000 distinct CDR3 sequences listed, approximately 16% were seen once. What was sequenced was blood, either unsorted or a sorted T cell fraction (not recorded which). The source is a human donor who was either an allogeneic HSCT recipient or a stem cell or donor lymphocyte infusion donor (not recorded which). It is not recorded whose cells these are; they may come from a transplant donor.

This clonotype was observed at least ten times. This chain links TRBV12-3 or TRBV12-4 with TRBJ2-1; 7 bases agree with TRBD2. The CDR3 contains 15 residues. The junction had 12 bases not matched to a gene; V was cut back by 6 bases and J by 7 bases. CDR3 protein: CASSRGTVGGNEQFF. The CDR3 DNA is TGTGCCAGCAGCCGAGGGACTGTCGGGGGGAATGAGCAGTTCTTC.

This clonotype showed up just a few times. The chain combines TRBV5-1 with TRBJ2-5, with D possibly being TRBD2 (5 bases). Trimming stripped 4 bases from V and 5 bases from J, with 15 bases between. This CDR3 has 14 residues. Germline V lookup: CDR1 SGHRS, CDR2 YFSETQ. The DNA for the CDR3 is TGCGCCAGCAGCCCTGGACTCGAACCGGAGACCCAGTACTTC. Protein sequence: CASSPGLEPETQYF.

Many counts were recorded for this clonotype. The chain links TRBV5-1 to TRBJ2-7; TRBD1 is a possible D gene (5 bases). This CDR3 has 13 residues. Deletions cut 0 bases from V and 3 bases from J, with 7 bases between. From germline, CDR1 is SGHRS and CDR2 YFSETQ. CDR3 nucleotide sequence: TGCGCCAGCAGCTTGGACAGGAGCTACGAGCAGTACTTC. Its translation: CASSLDRSYEQYF.

There are a few counts of this clonotype. The CDR3 here is CASILADDLPLHF. In DNA, the CDR3 is TGTGCCAGCATTCTTGCGGACGACCTTCCCCTCCACTTT. The chain combines TRBV6-6 with TRBJ1-6; unclear D gene. V lost 7 bases and J lost 13, with 17 bases in between. The CDR3 covers 13 residues. Germline V gene sequence: CDR1 MNHNY, CDR2 SVGAGI (reference sequence).